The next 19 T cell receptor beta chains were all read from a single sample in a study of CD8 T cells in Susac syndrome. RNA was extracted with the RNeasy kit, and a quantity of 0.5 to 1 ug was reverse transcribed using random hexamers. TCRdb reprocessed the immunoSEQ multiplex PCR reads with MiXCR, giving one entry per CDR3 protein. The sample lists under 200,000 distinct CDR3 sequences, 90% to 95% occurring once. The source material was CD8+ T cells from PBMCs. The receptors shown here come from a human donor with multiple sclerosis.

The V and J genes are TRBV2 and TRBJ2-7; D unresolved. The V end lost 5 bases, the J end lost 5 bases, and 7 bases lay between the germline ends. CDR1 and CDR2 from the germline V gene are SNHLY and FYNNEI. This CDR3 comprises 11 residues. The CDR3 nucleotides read TGTGCCAGCAGTTATCCCGACGAGCAGTACTTC. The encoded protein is CASSYPDEQYF. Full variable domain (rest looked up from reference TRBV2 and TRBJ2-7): EPEVTQTPSHQVTQMGQEVILRCVPISNHLYFYWYRQILGQKVEFLVSFYNNEISEKSEIFDDQFSVERPDGSNFTLKIRSTKLEDSAMYFCASSYPDEQYFGPGTRLTVT.

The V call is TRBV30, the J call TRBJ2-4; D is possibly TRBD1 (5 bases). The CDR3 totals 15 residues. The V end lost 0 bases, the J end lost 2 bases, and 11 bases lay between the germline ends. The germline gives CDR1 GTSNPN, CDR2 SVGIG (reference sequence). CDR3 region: CAWSVHKGTKNIQYF. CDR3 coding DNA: TGTGCCTGGAGTGTACATAAGGGGACCAAAAACATTCAGTACTTC.

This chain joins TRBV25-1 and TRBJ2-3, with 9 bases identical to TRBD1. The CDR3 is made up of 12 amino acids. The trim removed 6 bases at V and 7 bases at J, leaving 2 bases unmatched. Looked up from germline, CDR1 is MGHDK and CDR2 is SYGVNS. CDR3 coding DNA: TGTGCCAGCAGACAGGGGGCAAATACGCAGTATTTT. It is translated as CASRQGANTQYF.

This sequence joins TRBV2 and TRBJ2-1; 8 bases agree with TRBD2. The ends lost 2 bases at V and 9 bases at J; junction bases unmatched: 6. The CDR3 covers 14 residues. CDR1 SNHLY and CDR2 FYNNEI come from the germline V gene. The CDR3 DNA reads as TGTGCCAGCAGTGAACCGAGACTAGCGTCTGAGCAGTTCTTC. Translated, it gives CASSEPRLASEQFF.

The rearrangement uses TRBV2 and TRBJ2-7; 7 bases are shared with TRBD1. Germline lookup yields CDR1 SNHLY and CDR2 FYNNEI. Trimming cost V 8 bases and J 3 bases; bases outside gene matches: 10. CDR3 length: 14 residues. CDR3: CASLDRQGIYEQYF. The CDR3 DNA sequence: TGTGCCAGCCTCGATCGACAGGGCATCTACGAGCAGTACTTC.

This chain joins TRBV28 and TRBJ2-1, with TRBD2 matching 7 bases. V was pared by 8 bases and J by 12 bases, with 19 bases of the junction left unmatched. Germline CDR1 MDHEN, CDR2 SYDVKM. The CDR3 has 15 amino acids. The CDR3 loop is CASASPGTNLYWQFF. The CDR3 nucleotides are TGTGCCAGCGCATCACCCGGGACTAATCTTTATTGGCAGTTCTTC. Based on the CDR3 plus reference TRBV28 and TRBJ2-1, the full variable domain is DVKVTQSSRYLVKRTGEKVFLECVQDMDHENMFWYRQDPGLGLRLIYFSYDVKMKEKGDIPEGYSVSREKKERFSLILESASTNQTSMYLCASASPGTNLYWQFFGPGTRLTVL.

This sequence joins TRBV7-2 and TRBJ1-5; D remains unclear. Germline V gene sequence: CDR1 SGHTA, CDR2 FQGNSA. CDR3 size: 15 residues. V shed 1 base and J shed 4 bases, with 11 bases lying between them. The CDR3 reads CASSLVLGLNQPQHF. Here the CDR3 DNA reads TGTGCCAGCAGCTTAGTTCTAGGGTTAAATCAGCCCCAGCATTTT. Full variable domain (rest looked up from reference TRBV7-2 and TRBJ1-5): GAGVSQSPSNKVTEKGKDVELRCDPISGHTALYWYRQSLGQGLEFLIYFQGNSAPDKSGLPSDRFSAERTGGSVSTLTIQRTQQEDSAVYLCASSLVLGLNQPQHFGDGTRLSIL.

The CDR3 spells CASSPSDWEVYGYTF. The CDR3 region has the DNA TGTGCCAGCAGCCCATCGGACTGGGAAGTCTATGGCTACACCTTC. The rearrangement uses TRBV9 and TRBJ1-2; D is uncertain. V was cut by 4 bases and J by 4 bases, with 17 bases left in between. The CDR3 is 15 residues long. Germline lookup yields CDR1 SGDLS and CDR2 YYNGEE.

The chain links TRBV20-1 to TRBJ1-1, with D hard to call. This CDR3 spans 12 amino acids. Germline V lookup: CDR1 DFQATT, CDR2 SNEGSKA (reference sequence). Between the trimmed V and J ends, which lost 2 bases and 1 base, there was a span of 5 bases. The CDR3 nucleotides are TGCAGTGCTAGACCTGAGAACACTGAAGCTTTCTTT. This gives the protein CSARPENTEAFF.

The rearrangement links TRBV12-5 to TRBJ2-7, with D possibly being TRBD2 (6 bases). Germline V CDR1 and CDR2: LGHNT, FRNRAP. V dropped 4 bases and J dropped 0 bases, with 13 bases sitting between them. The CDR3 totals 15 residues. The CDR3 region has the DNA TGTGCTAGTGGTTATGGCGGGGCGAGCTCCTACGAGCAGTACTTC. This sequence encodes CASGYGGASSYEQYF. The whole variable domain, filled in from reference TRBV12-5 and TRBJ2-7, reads DARVTQTPRHKVTEMGQEVTMRCQPILGHNTVFWYRQTMMQGLELLAYFRNRAPLDDSGMPKDRFSAEMPDATLATLKIQPSEPRDSAVYFCASGYGGASSYEQYFGPGTRLTVT.

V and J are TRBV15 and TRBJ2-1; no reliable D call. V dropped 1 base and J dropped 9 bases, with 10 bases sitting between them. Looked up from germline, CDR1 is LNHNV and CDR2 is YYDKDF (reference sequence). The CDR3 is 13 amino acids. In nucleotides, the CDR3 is TGTGCCACCAGCAGAGTAGAAGGAGTTGAGCAGTTCTTC. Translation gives CATSRVEGVEQFF.

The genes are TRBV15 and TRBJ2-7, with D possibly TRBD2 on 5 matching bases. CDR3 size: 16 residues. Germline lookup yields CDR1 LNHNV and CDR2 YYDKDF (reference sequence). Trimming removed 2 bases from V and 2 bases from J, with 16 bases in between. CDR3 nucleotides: TGTGCCACCAGCAGACCCGAGGGCGGCGCAACCTACGAGCAGTACTTC. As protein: CATSRPEGGATYEQYF.

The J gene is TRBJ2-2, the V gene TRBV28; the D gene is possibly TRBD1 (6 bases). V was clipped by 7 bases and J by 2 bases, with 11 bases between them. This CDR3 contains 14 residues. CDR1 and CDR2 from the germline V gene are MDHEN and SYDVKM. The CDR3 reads CASNGQINTGELFF. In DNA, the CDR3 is TGTGCCAGCAACGGACAGATAAACACCGGGGAGCTGTTTTTT.

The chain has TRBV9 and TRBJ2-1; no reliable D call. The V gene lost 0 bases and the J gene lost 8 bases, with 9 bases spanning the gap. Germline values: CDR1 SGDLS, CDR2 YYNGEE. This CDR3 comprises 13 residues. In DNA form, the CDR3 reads TGTGCCAGCAGCGTAGTGGGGTGGGATGAGCAGTTCTTC. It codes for CASSVVGWDEQFF.

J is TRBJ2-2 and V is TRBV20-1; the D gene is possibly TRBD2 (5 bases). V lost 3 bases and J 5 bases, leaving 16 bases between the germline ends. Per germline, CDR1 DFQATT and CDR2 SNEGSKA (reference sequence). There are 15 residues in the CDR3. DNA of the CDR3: TGCAGTGCTAGTTTTCGGACTGCACGTACCGGGGAGCTGTTTTTT. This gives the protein CSASFRTARTGELFF.

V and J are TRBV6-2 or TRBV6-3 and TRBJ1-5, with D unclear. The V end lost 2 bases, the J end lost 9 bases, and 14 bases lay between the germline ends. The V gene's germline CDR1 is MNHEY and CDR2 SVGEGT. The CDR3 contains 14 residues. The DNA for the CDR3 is TGTGCCAGCAGTTACACTTGGGAGACTCGGCCCCAGCATTTT. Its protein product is CASSYTWETRPQHF.

The DNA for the CDR3 is TGTGCCAGCAGTTTAGCCCTCCTGGCTAGCGGTACCTACGAGCAGTACTTC. Protein sequence: CASSLALLASGTYEQYF. V and J are TRBV28 and TRBJ2-7, with 7 bases aligning to TRBD2. The CDR3 has 17 amino acids. In germline, CDR1 is MDHEN, CDR2 SYDVKM. The J segment lost 2 bases and the V segment lost 2 bases, leaving 12 bases of the junction unmatched.

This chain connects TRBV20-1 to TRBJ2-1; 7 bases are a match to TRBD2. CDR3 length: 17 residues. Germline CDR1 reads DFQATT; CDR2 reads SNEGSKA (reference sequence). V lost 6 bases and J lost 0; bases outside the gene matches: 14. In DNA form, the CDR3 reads TGCAGTGCCTCGGATTGGGGCGGGAGTTTCTCCTACAATGAGCAGTTCTTC. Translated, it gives CSASDWGGSFSYNEQFF.

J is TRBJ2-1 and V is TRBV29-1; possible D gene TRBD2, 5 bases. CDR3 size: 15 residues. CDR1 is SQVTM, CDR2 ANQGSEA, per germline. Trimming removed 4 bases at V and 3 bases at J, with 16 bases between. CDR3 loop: CSVVSRAENYNEQFF. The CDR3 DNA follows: TGCAGCGTTGTTAGCCGAGCGGAGAACTACAATGAGCAGTTCTTC.